The 20 T cell receptor beta chains below were found in one sample sequenced in a study of shared clonotypes between healthy human individuals. Clones were read by immunoSEQ multiplex PCR, and TCRdb kept only the in-frame ones, dropping some. The sample has millions of clones, 85% to 95% seen once; the top ten hold more than 0.1%. The sequenced sample was naive CD4+ T cells sorted from blood. Regarding subset: CD45RA+ positively selected. The receptor set was obtained from a man younger than 35 in good health.

This chain uses TRBV5-6 with TRBJ2-5, with no clear D. V was cut by 1 base and J by 2 bases, with 12 bases left in between. The CDR3 contains 15 residues. Germline V gene data show CDR1 as SGHDT and CDR2 as YYEEEE. The CDR3 loop is CASSLSGRRQETQYF. The CDR3 DNA sequence: TGTGCCAGCAGCTTGAGTGGTAGAAGGCAAGAGACCCAGTACTTC.

The chain recombines TRBV19 with TRBJ1-2; TRBD1 is a possible D gene (5 bases). The germline gives CDR1 LNHDA, CDR2 SQIVND (reference sequence). V dropped 5 bases and J dropped 0 bases, with 16 bases sitting between them. This CDR3 region has 16 residues. The CDR3 loop reads CASSVGRGLTNYGYTF. The CDR3 coding sequence is TGTGCCAGTAGTGTCGGGAGGGGATTGACTAACTATGGCTACACCTTC.

For this clone: The sample has other DNA sequences that encode this CDR3 too. This chain uses TRBV5-1 with TRBJ1-6; D remains unclear. Germline-derived CDR1 and CDR2 are SGHRS and YFSETQ. Trimming stripped 0 bases from V and 0 bases from J, with 7 bases between. The length of the CDR3 is 16 residues. The CDR3 nucleotides read TGCGCCAGCAGCTTGGCCGGAAGCTCCTATAATTCACCCCTCCACTTT. Protein product: CASSLAGSSYNSPLHF.

V gene TRBV6-5 combines with J gene TRBJ1-6; possible D gene TRBD1, 6 bases. This CDR3 has 16 residues. The germline gives CDR1 MNHEY, CDR2 SVGAGI. Trimming removed 0 bases from V and 7 bases from J, with 13 bases in between. The CDR3 region is CASSYSSTGMNSPLHF. The DNA of the CDR3 is TGTGCCAGCAGTTACTCTTCTACAGGGATGAATTCACCCCTCCACTTT.

The chain recombines TRBV25-1 with TRBJ2-2; TRBD2 is a possible D gene (5 bases). Per the germline V gene, CDR1 is MGHDK and CDR2 is SYGVNS. The CDR3 has 14 amino acids. Trimming shortened V by 4 bases and J by 4 bases, and 10 bases separated the two germline ends. CDR3 in amino acids: CASSAFGVTGELFF. In nucleotides, the CDR3 is TGTGCCAGCAGTGCCTTCGGGGTCACCGGGGAGCTGTTTTTT.

A note on this clone: The same CDR3 arises from other DNA sequences in this sample as well. The chain has TRBV10-3 and TRBJ2-3; 8 positions agree with TRBD1. In germline, CDR1 is ENHRY, CDR2 SYGVKD. Trimming removed 0 bases from V and 1 base from J; junction bases left unmatched: 3. This CDR3 has 16 residues. CDR3 sequence reads: CAISESSGGGTDTQYF. For the CDR3, the DNA is TGTGCCATCAGTGAGTCGTCAGGGGGCGGCACAGATACGCAGTATTTT.

This clone was detected a few times. The gene calls are TRBV9 and TRBJ1-1; TRBD1 is a possible D gene (5 bases). Trimming stripped 3 bases from V and 0 bases from J, with 12 bases between. The CDR3 is made up of 15 amino acids. Germline V lookup: CDR1 SGDLS, CDR2 YYNGEE. The CDR3 here is CASSAGGAMNTEAFF. The CDR3 nucleotides read TGTGCCAGCAGCGCCGGCGGGGCCATGAACACTGAAGCTTTCTTT.

The chain recombines TRBV5-1 with TRBJ1-1; a possible D gene is TRBD1 (5 bases). CDR3 length: 15 amino acids. Germline CDR1 reads SGHRS; CDR2 reads YFSETQ. V was cut by 3 bases and J by 2 bases, with 14 bases left in between. The CDR3 here is CASSWGEPLNTEAFF. Written as DNA, the CDR3 is TGCGCCAGCAGCTGGGGGGAGCCTCTTAACACTGAAGCTTTCTTT.

This clone was counted only a few times. V usage is TRBV6-5 and J usage is TRBJ1-2; D is unclear. Between the trimmed V and J ends, which lost 7 bases and 5 bases, there was a span of 14 bases. The germline V gene encodes CDR1 MNHEY and CDR2 SVGAGI. This CDR3 has 13 amino acids. In DNA form, the CDR3 reads TGTGCCAGCACCCCACTCCGGCATTATGGCTACACCTTC. It yields the protein CASTPLRHYGYTF.

The V gene is TRBV6-1, the J gene TRBJ1-2, with D maybe TRBD1 (5 bases). The ends were cut back, 2 bases at V and 0 bases at J, with 16 bases in the middle. Germline CDR1 reads MNHNS; CDR2 reads SASEGT. CDR3 length: 17 amino acids. This chain's CDR3 is CASSERDGQLTNYGYTF. DNA of the CDR3: TGTGCCAGCAGTGAAAGGGACGGCCAGCTTACTAACTATGGCTACACCTTC.

CDR3: CSVGPEDDNPNEKLFF. The CDR3 region has the DNA TGCAGCGTTGGTCCCGAGGACGACAACCCTAATGAAAAACTGTTTTTT. The chain recombines TRBV29-1 with TRBJ1-4; D unclear. Germline CDR1 is SQVTM and CDR2 is ANQGSEA. The CDR3 extends over 16 amino acids. V was trimmed by 4 bases and J by 3 bases, leaving 18 bases between them. The variable domain in full, completed from reference TRBV29-1 and TRBJ1-4, reads SAVISQKPSRDICQRGTSLTIQCQVDSQVTMMFWYRQQPGQSLTLIATANQGSEATYESGFVIDKFPISRPNLTFSTLTVSNMSPEDSSIYLCSVGPEDDNPNEKLFFGSGTQLSVL.

CDR3 DNA: TGTGCCAGCAGCCTACTAGCGGGTACATACGAGCAGTACTTC. It codes for CASSLLAGTYEQYF. This chain connects TRBV6-6 to TRBJ2-7, with 9 bases matching TRBD2. Germline lookup yields CDR1 MNHNY and CDR2 SVGAGI (reference sequence). The ends lost 6 bases at V and 4 bases at J; junction bases unmatched: 7. CDR3 length: 14 amino acids.

The chain joins TRBV5-1 to TRBJ2-2, with 9 bases that match TRBD1. This CDR3 has 15 residues. Germline V gene data show CDR1 as SGHRS and CDR2 as YFSETQ. V lost 3 bases, J lost 5 bases, and 5 bases stayed unmatched. CDR3 in amino acids: CASSSTDRGTGELFF. CDR3 nucleotide sequence: TGCGCCAGCAGCTCCACGGACAGGGGAACCGGGGAGCTGTTTTTT. The full variable domain, its missing parts supplied by reference TRBV5-1 and TRBJ2-2, is KAGVTQTPRYLIKTRGQQVTLSCSPISGHRSVSWYQQTPGQGLQFLFEYFSETQRNKGNFPGRFSGRQFSNSRSEMNVSTLELGDSALYLCASSSTDRGTGELFFGEGSRLTVL.

The V gene is TRBV10-3, the J gene TRBJ2-2; the D gene is possibly TRBD2 (6 bases). The CDR3 loop spans 15 amino acids. Deletions cut 3 bases from V and 6 bases from J, with 14 bases between. CDR1 is ENHRY, CDR2 SYGVKD, per germline. CDR3 sequence (DNA): TGTGCCATCAGTGACAGCCCGGGAGTGCCCGGGGAGCTGTTTTTT. As protein: CAISDSPGVPGELFF.

This clone has a single count. The rearrangement uses TRBV30 and TRBJ2-7, with a tentative D call TRBD1 (5 bases). V dropped 3 bases and J dropped 5 bases, with 11 bases sitting between them. CDR3 length: 12 amino acids. CDR1 GTSNPN and CDR2 SVGIG come from the germline V gene (reference sequence). CDR3 nucleotide sequence: TGTGCCTGGAGCGAAACAGGTAACGAGCAGTACTTC. It yields the protein CAWSETGNEQYF. Full variable domain (remainder filled in from reference TRBV30 and TRBJ2-7): SQTIHQWPATLVQPVGSPLSLECTVEGTSNPNLYWYRQAAGRGLQLLFYSVGIGQISSEVPQNLSASRPQDRQFILSSKKLLLSDSGFYLCAWSETGNEQYFGPGTRLTVT.

Concerning this clone: The same CDR3 is also encoded by other DNA sequences in this sample. J is TRBJ2-3 and V is TRBV5-4; D call uncertain. This CDR3 has 13 residues. From germline, CDR1 is SGHNT and CDR2 YYREEE (reference sequence). The V end was cut by 2 bases, the J end by 1 base, with 5 bases between. CDR3 sequence: CASSLSGTDTQYF. CDR3 nucleotide sequence: TGTGCCAGCAGCTTATCCGGCACAGATACGCAGTATTTT.

The chain joins TRBV18 to TRBJ2-7; 7 nucleotides agree with TRBD1. CDR3 length equals 14 residues. Germline lookup yields CDR1 KGHSH and CDR2 LQKENI. The V and J ends lost 4 bases and 3 bases, in that order; junction bases with no gene match: 6. The CDR3 protein is CASSLQGSHYEQYF. Here the CDR3 DNA reads TGTGCCAGCTCACTACAGGGGTCCCACTACGAGCAGTACTTC.

This rearrangement joins TRBV30 to TRBJ1-1; D may be TRBD1 (6 bases). This CDR3 has 13 amino acids. The germline V gene has CDR1 GTSNPN and CDR2 SVGIG (reference sequence). V was clipped by 4 bases and J by 2 bases, with 11 bases between them. CDR3 bases: TGTGCCTGGACCCGGGACACTAACACTGAAGCTTTCTTT. Translated: CAWTRDTNTEAFF.

This rearrangement joins TRBV5-1 to TRBJ1-2; 7 nucleotides align to TRBD1. The germline V gene has CDR1 SGHRS and CDR2 YFSETQ. This CDR3 has 13 residues. With V trimmed by 1 base and J by 14 bases, 11 bases remained unmatched. This CDR3 is CASSLRLGQTSTF. DNA of the CDR3: TGCGCCAGCAGCTTGAGGCTGGGACAGACGAGTACCTTC.

This chain connects TRBV7-9 to TRBJ1-2; the D is unclear. V was cut by 2 bases and J by 0 bases, with 10 bases left in between. The CDR3 contains 15 residues. Germline V gene lookup returns CDR1 SEHNR and CDR2 FQNEAQ (reference sequence). CDR3 amino acids: CASSLFEGTNYGYTF. In DNA, the CDR3 is TGTGCCAGCAGCTTATTCGAAGGTACTAACTATGGCTACACCTTC. The variable domain in full, with the rest retrieved from reference TRBV7-9 and TRBJ1-2, is DTGVSQNPRHKITKRGQNVTFRCDPISEHNRLYWYRQTLGQGPEFLTYFQNEAQLEKSRLLSDRFSAERPKGSFSTLEIQRTEQGDSAMYLCASSLFEGTNYGYTFGSGTRLTVV.